The 26 T cell receptor beta chains given below trace back to one sample, sequenced in a study of spatial heterogeneity in lung cancer. The time point denotes: sample taken at primary tumor resection. Unsorted whole RNA of tumor, nontumor lung or frozen PBMC was sequenced. TCRdb re-called the 5' RACE reads with MiXCR, one entry per CDR3 protein. The sample lists around 50,000 distinct CDR3 sequences, 7.5% to 9% occurring once. Sequenced here: PBMCs, sampled at surgery. These receptors were collected from a female donor with early-stage non-small cell lung cancer.

The chain recombines TRBV4-3 with TRBJ2-7; TRBD1 aligns across 8 bases. Losses at the gene ends were 5 bases for V and 2 bases for J; bases not matched to a gene: 5. Germline V gene sequence: CDR1 LGHNA, CDR2 YSLEER. The CDR3 extends over 14 amino acids. The CDR3 sequence: CASSAGTGAYEQYF. The CDR3 region has the DNA TGCGCCAGCAGCGCGGGGACAGGAGCCTACGAGCAGTACTTC.

The chain joins TRBV4-2 to TRBJ2-1; the match to TRBD1 covers 8 bases. The CDR3 runs to 14 residues. J was trimmed by 8 bases and V by 1 base; bases with no gene match: 4. CDR1 and CDR2 from the germline V gene are LGHNA and YNFKEQ. The CDR3 reads CASSQGDRTHEQFF. The CDR3 DNA sequence: TGTGCCAGCAGCCAAGGGGACAGGACCCATGAGCAGTTCTTC.

This clonotype showed up many times. The V call is TRBV18, the J call TRBJ2-3; 8 bases fit TRBD1. The CDR3 loop spans 18 amino acids. In germline, CDR1 is KGHSH, CDR2 LQKENI. V shed 1 base and J 2 bases; nucleotides not matched to a gene: 11. The CDR3 DNA is TGTGCCAGCTCACCACTGCGACAGGGGACGCTAACCACAGATACGCAGTATTTT. Translating gives CASSPLRQGTLTTDTQYF.

In its sample, this clonotype was seen many times. The V gene is TRBV6-1, the J gene TRBJ2-5; no firm D call. Trimming stripped 6 bases from V and 5 bases from J, with 4 bases between. This CDR3 contains 10 residues. Germline-derived CDR1 and CDR2 are MNHNS and SASEGT. The CDR3 sequence is CASRWETQYF. CDR3 sequence (DNA): TGTGCCAGCAGATGGGAGACCCAGTACTTC.

The chain joins TRBV7-2 to TRBJ1-1; D unresolved. V was trimmed by 0 bases and J by 10 bases, leaving 15 bases between them. The CDR3 totals 14 residues. Germline-derived CDR1 and CDR2 are SGHTA and FQGNSA. DNA for the CDR3: TGTGCCAGCAGCTTAGCGTCCGGGCTAGAGGCAGCTTTCTTT. This translates into CASSLASGLEAAFF.

This chain connects TRBV10-1 to TRBJ2-4, with 7 bases fitting TRBD1. The V gene's germline CDR1 is WNHNN and CDR2 SYGVQD (reference sequence). This CDR3 comprises 13 residues. Trimming took 5 bases from V and 6 from J; bases not matched to a gene: 4. DNA for the CDR3: TGCGCCAGCAGTCAGGGGGACAGAAACATTCAGTACTTC. Protein sequence: CASSQGDRNIQYF.

V usage is TRBV12-5 and J usage is TRBJ1-1, with D uncertain. The CDR3 runs to 14 residues. The ends were cut back, 1 base at V and 2 bases at J, with 8 bases in the middle. CDR1 is LGHNT and CDR2 is FRNRAP in the germline V gene. The CDR3 bases are TGTGCTAGTGGTTTGGGACTGAGAAACACTGAAGCTTTCTTT. This codes for CASGLGLRNTEAFF.

This clonotype was recorded at least ten times. The V call is TRBV29-1, the J call TRBJ2-5, with D perhaps matching TRBD1 (6 bases). Trimming cost V 7 bases and J 2 bases, with 14 bases left between them. Germline CDR1 SQVTM, CDR2 ANQGSEA. The CDR3 contains 13 residues. This CDR3 is CSAGSRGQETQYF. In DNA form, the CDR3 reads TGCAGCGCCGGGTCTAGGGGGCAAGAGACCCAGTACTTC.

The rearrangement links TRBV19 to TRBJ2-5; 11 bases match TRBD2. The CDR3 extends over 17 amino acids. V was pared by 4 bases and J by 2 bases, with 9 bases of the junction left unmatched. Germline CDR1 reads LNHDA; CDR2 reads SQIVND (reference sequence). The CDR3, as DNA: TGTGCCAGTAGTAAAGGGGACGGGACTAGCGGACAAGAGACCCAGTACTTC. Amino acid sequence: CASSKGDGTSGQETQYF.

This clonotype is judged medium-sized. This chain connects TRBV29-1 to TRBJ2-3; a possible D gene is TRBD2 (6 bases). The CDR3 has 13 amino acids. With 3 bases removed from V and 6 bases from J, the gap between germline ends came to 13 bases. The germline V gene encodes CDR1 SQVTM and CDR2 ANQGSEA. The CDR3 coding sequence is TGCAGCGTTGACGGGACTCCCCCGGATACGCAGTATTTT. Its protein is CSVDGTPPDTQYF.

This clonotype was detected ten times or more. The chain employs TRBV28 and TRBJ2-1; 7 positions agree with TRBD1. The CDR3 extends over 15 amino acids. V was clipped by 7 bases and J by 0 bases; unmatched bases: 6. The germline V gene has CDR1 MDHEN and CDR2 SYDVKM. The CDR3 region has the DNA TGTGCCAGCACCCCGGACAGGAGCTCCTACAATGAGCAGTTCTTC. Protein: CASTPDRSSYNEQFF. Full variable domain (remainder filled in from reference TRBV28 and TRBJ2-1): DVKVTQSSRYLVKRTGEKVFLECVQDMDHENMFWYRQDPGLGLRLIYFSYDVKMKEKGDIPEGYSVSREKKERFSLILESASTNQTSMYLCASTPDRSSYNEQFFGPGTRLTVL.

In its sample, this clonotype was seen many times. V and J are TRBV5-6 and TRBJ2-2; 7 bases are a match to TRBD1. This CDR3 has 16 amino acids. Germline CDR1 and CDR2: SGHDT and YYEEEE. Trimming at V came to 3 bases and at J to 1 base, leaving 6 bases not matched to a gene. Written as DNA, the CDR3 is TGTGCCAGCAGCTCCCAGGGACAGAGGAACACCGGGGAGCTGTTTTTT. Amino acids: CASSSQGQRNTGELFF.

This clonotype has ten or more counts. The chain combines TRBV5-4 with TRBJ2-3, with D possibly matching TRBD1 (6 bases). CDR1 and CDR2 from the germline V gene are SGHNT and YYREEE (reference sequence). V lost 1 base and J 5 bases, leaving 23 bases between the germline ends. This CDR3 spans 18 amino acids. In DNA, the CDR3 is TGTGCCAGCAGCTTGAAGGTCTCTTCTACAGGGAGAGGAGATACGCAGTATTTT. It yields the protein CASSLKVSSTGRGDTQYF. Full variable domain (missing parts from reference TRBV5-4 and TRBJ2-3): ETGVTQSPTHLIKTRGQQVTLRCSSQSGHNTVSWYQQALGQGPQFIFQYYREEENGRGNFPPRFSGLQFPNYSSELNVNALELDDSALYLCASSLKVSSTGRGDTQYFGPGTRLTVL.

Turning to this clonotype: A read error may explain this, as a much larger clone is one base away. The rearrangement joins TRBV27 to TRBJ1-5; the D is unclear. The CDR3 runs to 14 residues. Germline V gene data show CDR1 as MNHEY and CDR2 as SMNVEV (reference sequence). Trimming cost V 5 bases and J 4 bases, with 12 bases left between them. For the CDR3, the DNA is TGTGCCAGCAGTGCCTGGGATAGAAATCAGCCCCAGCATTTT. It is translated as CASSAWDRNQPQHF.

This clonotype was found many times. The chain uses TRBV7-8 and TRBJ1-4, with TRBD1 identical over 9 bases. Germline V gene data show CDR1 as SGHVS and CDR2 as FQNEAQ. The trim removed 1 base at V and 6 bases at J, leaving 3 bases unmatched. The CDR3 contains 15 residues. The CDR3 nucleotides read TGTGCCAGCAGCTTAGGGGGGACAGGGCATGAAAAACTGTTTTTT. It specifies CASSLGGTGHEKLFF.

To note about this clonotype: Since a much larger clone is just one base distant, this may be a read error. The genes are TRBV20-1 and TRBJ2-3; 11 positions agree with TRBD2. The CDR3 runs 14 residues. CDR1 DFQATT and CDR2 SNEGSKA come from the germline V gene (reference sequence). V was clipped by 7 bases and J by 6 bases; unmatched bases: 9. CDR3 DNA: TGCAGTGTTGGTACCCTAGCGGGGGGCGATACGCAGTATTTT. Residues: CSVGTLAGGDTQYF.

In its sample, this clonotype was seen many times. The gene calls are TRBV7-9 and TRBJ2-3; 13 bases map to TRBD2. V dropped 5 bases and J dropped 4; count of bases not matched to a gene: 6. The CDR3 runs to 16 residues. CDR1 and CDR2 from the germline V gene are SEHNR and FQNEAQ (reference sequence). The CDR3 reads CASSPGTSGESDTQYF. CDR3 in DNA: TGTGCCAGCAGCCCCGGGACTAGCGGGGAGTCAGATACGCAGTATTTT.

This clonotype was counted between two and nine times. This rearrangement joins TRBV24-1 to TRBJ2-7, with D unresolved. Trimming removed 9 bases from V and 6 bases from J, with 17 bases in between. CDR1 is KGHDR and CDR2 is SFDVKD in the germline V gene. The CDR3 spans 13 residues. This CDR3 is CATYFPTSCEQYF. The CDR3 coding sequence is TGTGCCACCTATTTCCCGACATCGTGCGAGCAGTACTTC.

The V call is TRBV18, the J call TRBJ2-7; no reliable D call. Germline-derived CDR1 and CDR2 are KGHSH and LQKENI. Trimming shortened V by 3 bases and J by 5 bases, and 14 bases separated the two germline ends. This CDR3 contains 14 residues. This CDR3 is CASSPGAGFNEQYF. CDR3 nucleotides: TGTGCCAGCTCACCCGGCGCAGGTTTCAACGAGCAGTACTTC.

The chain couples TRBV6-4 to TRBJ2-2, with D perhaps being TRBD1 or TRBD2 (6 bases each). Trimming cost V 2 bases and J 3 bases, with 13 bases left between them. The length of the CDR3 is 16 residues. The germline gives CDR1 MRHNA, CDR2 SNTAGT. The CDR3 DNA reads as TGTGCCAGCAGTGACCGTGAGGGGGGCCACACCGGGGAGCTGTTTTTT. Encoded protein: CASSDREGGHTGELFF.

This clonotype showed up just a few times. The chain employs TRBV11-1 and TRBJ1-1; 8 bases are shared with TRBD1. V lost 3 bases to trimming and J lost 1 base; unmatched junction nucleotides: 10. The CDR3 contains 17 residues. Per germline, CDR1 SGHAT and CDR2 FQDESV (reference sequence). This CDR3 reads CASSFPRTGNTNTEAFF. In DNA form, the CDR3 reads TGTGCCAGCAGCTTCCCCCGGACAGGGAATACGAACACTGAAGCTTTCTTT.

The rearrangement links TRBV12-3 or TRBV12-4 to TRBJ1-2, with D possibly matching TRBD1 (6 bases). Trimming took off 6 bases at V and 8 bases at J, with 25 bases between the two ends. The length of the CDR3 is 16 residues. This CDR3 reads CASSPTGSAHNSGYTF. The CDR3 region has the DNA TGTGCCAGCAGCCCCACAGGGAGTGCCCACAATAGCGGCTACACCTTC.

This clonotype was recorded only once. This rearrangement joins TRBV6-2 or TRBV6-3 to TRBJ2-7, with D unresolved. There are 12 residues in the CDR3. Trimming cost V 6 bases and J 8 bases, with 14 bases left between them. The germline V gene has CDR1 MNHEY and CDR2 SVGEGT. CDR3 coding DNA: TGTGCCAGCAGCCTGCAGTCCTTCAAGCAGTACTTC. It codes for CASSLQSFKQYF.

V gene TRBV12-3 or TRBV12-4 combines with J gene TRBJ2-7, with D perhaps matching TRBD1 (5 bases). The CDR3 totals 14 residues. Trimming stripped 3 bases from V and 2 bases from J, with 11 bases between. The CDR3 DNA reads as TGTGCCAGCAGTTTTTCAGGGCTCACCTACGAGCAGTACTTC. It is translated as CASSFSGLTYEQYF.

The gene calls are TRBV5-6 and TRBJ1-1; no clear D. The CDR3 totals 14 residues. Germline V lookup: CDR1 SGHDT, CDR2 YYEEEE. The germline V and J ends were trimmed by 3 bases and 5 bases, with 14 bases remaining between them. The CDR3 bases are TGTGCCAGCAGCTCAACGGGGAGGAGGACTGAAGCTTTCTTT. Translating gives CASSSTGRRTEAFF.

There are a few counts of this clonotype. The chain joins TRBV3-1 to TRBJ2-3; D is ambiguous. V lost 4 bases and J lost 4, with 9 bases in between. Germline loops: CDR1 LGHDT, CDR2 YNNKEL (reference sequence). This CDR3 contains 13 residues. The CDR3 DNA reads as TGTGCCAGCAGCCCCTACAGCGCAGATACGCAGTATTTT. It specifies CASSPYSADTQYF.